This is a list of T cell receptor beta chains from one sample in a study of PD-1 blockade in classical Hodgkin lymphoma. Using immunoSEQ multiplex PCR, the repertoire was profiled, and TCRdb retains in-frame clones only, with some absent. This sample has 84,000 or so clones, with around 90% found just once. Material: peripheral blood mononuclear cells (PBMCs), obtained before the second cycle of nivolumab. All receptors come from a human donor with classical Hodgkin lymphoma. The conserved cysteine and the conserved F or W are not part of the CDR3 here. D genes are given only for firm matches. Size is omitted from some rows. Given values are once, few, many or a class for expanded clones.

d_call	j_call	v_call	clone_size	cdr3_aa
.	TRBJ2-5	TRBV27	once	ASSLSEGRMETQY
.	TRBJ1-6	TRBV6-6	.	ASSYAVLYKPSPLH
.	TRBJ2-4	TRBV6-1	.	ASSEPRGLAKNIQY
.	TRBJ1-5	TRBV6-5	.	ASSYSGYRNQPQH
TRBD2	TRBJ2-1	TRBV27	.	ASSGLAGVDEQF
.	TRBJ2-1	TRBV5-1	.	ASSRTGASSYNEQF
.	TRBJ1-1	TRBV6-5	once	ASKAGTMNTEAF
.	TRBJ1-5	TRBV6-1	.	ASSGALSNQPQH
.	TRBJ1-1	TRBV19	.	ASSIKRNTEAF
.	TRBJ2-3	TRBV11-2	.	ASSLETVAGLSFTDTQY
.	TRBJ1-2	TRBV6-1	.	ASSERGIGYT
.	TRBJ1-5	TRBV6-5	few	ASSYSGGSGQPQH
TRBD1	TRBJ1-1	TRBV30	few	ALQGLLNTEAF
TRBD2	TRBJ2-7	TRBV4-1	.	ASSDLGGRSYEQY